These 9 T cell receptor beta chains originate from one sample sequenced in a study of naive and memory T cell subsets. Two oligonucleotides, mixed equimolar, formed the beta constant-region primer covering TRBC1 and TRBC2. Four rounds of PCR amplified the ligated cDNA using nested alpha and beta constant-region primers plus SP2. MiXCR was run by TCRdb on the UMI-ligation and nested PCR reads, yielding one entry per CDR3 protein. This table holds some 110,000 distinct CDR3 sequences, roughly 36% found once. Sequencing used central memory CD4+ T cells from blood. These receptors came from a human donor in good health.

This clonotype was seen at least ten times. The chain carries TRBV6-5 and TRBJ2-1; 8 bases are shared with TRBD2. Trimming took 6 bases from V and 6 from J; bases not matched to a gene: 13. Germline V gene lookup returns CDR1 MNHEY and CDR2 SVGAGI. CDR3 length equals 16 residues. CDR3 in DNA: TGTGCCAGCAGCACCTGGGAGGCGGGAGGCACCAATGAGCAGTTCTTC. Protein product: CASSTWEAGGTNEQFF.

There are a few counts of this clonotype. This chain joins TRBV30 and TRBJ2-2, with D possibly matching TRBD2 (5 bases). Trimming cost V 4 bases and J 5 bases, with 11 bases left between them. The V gene's germline CDR1 is GTSNPN and CDR2 SVGIG (reference sequence). The CDR3 covers 13 residues. DNA of the CDR3: TGTGCCTGGAATCGGGGTCGGACCGGGGAGCTGTTTTTT. This gives the protein CAWNRGRTGELFF.

The gene calls are TRBV18 and TRBJ2-5; 8 bases agree with TRBD1. From germline, CDR1 is KGHSH and CDR2 LQKENI. The V segment lost 3 bases and the J segment 4 bases; nucleotides outside the gene matches: 4. The CDR3 is made up of 14 amino acids. CDR3 nucleotides: TGTGCCAGCTCACCCGGACAGGGAATAGAGACCCAGTACTTC. This translates into CASSPGQGIETQYF.

The chain is built from TRBV6-2 or TRBV6-3 and TRBJ2-7; D is uncertain. The V end was cut by 1 base, the J end by 3 bases, with 7 bases between. Germline V gene sequence: CDR1 MNHEY, CDR2 SVGEGT. The CDR3 is made up of 13 amino acids. CDR3 nucleotides: TGTGCCAGCAGTTACTTCGGCGGCTACGAGCAGTACTTC. It encodes CASSYFGGYEQYF.

There are a few counts of this clonotype. V gene TRBV6-2 or TRBV6-3 combines with J gene TRBJ2-3, with 9 bases aligning to TRBD2. Germline V gives CDR1 MNHEY, CDR2 SVGEGT. J gave up 4 bases and V 6 bases, and 5 bases lay outside the gene matches. CDR3 size: 14 residues. The CDR3 here is CASRVAGGPDTQYF. DNA of the CDR3: TGTGCCAGCAGGGTGGCGGGAGGGCCAGATACGCAGTATTTT.

This chain uses TRBV11-3 with TRBJ2-1; D gene uncertain. The CDR3 loop spans 13 amino acids. Germline V gives CDR1 SGHNT, CDR2 YENEEA. V shed 6 bases and J shed 9 bases, with 15 bases lying between them. This CDR3 reads CASSRDNKGEQFF. As DNA, the CDR3 is TGTGCCAGCAGTCGTGACAATAAGGGTGAGCAGTTCTTC.

CDR3: CASRGGGAGQETQYF. The CDR3, as DNA: TGTGCCAGCAGGGGGGGAGGAGCGGGACAAGAGACCCAGTACTTC. The chain recombines TRBV28 with TRBJ2-5; 7 bases line up with TRBD2. The germline gives CDR1 MDHEN, CDR2 SYDVKM. This CDR3 is 15 amino acids long. The V and J ends lost 6 bases and 2 bases, in that order; junction bases with no gene match: 9.

This chain connects TRBV5-1 to TRBJ2-5; maybe TRBD1 (6 bases). CDR1 and CDR2 from the germline V gene are SGHRS and YFSETQ. The CDR3 covers 12 residues. The ends were cut back, 4 bases at V and 4 bases at J, with 8 bases in the middle. CDR3 sequence reads: CASSQQGETQYF. DNA of the CDR3: TGCGCCAGCAGCCAACAGGGAGAGACCCAGTACTTC.

CDR3 in DNA: TGTGCCAGCAGTTTAGTCGTTACCGGTTTCGACTACACCTTC. This translates into CASSLVVTGFDYTF. The chain uses TRBV12-3 or TRBV12-4 and TRBJ1-2; D is unresolved. The germline V and J ends were trimmed by 1 base and 10 bases, with 16 bases remaining between them. There are 14 residues in the CDR3.